Each of the 30 T cell receptor beta chains below was sequenced from the same sample in a study of T cells in Graves' hyperthyroidism and ophthalmopathy. Regions amplified from RNA transcripts were the TCR beta CDR3 regions. First-round RT-PCR with HTBI primers amplified the TCR CDR3 region. TCRdb ran MiXCR on the multiplex PCR reads and lists one entry per CDR3 protein. The data contain around 440,000 distinct CDR3 sequences, 15% to 17% of them singletons. Sequencing was done on a sample of blood. The receptors stem from a woman between 18 and 29 years old with Graves' hyperthyroidism.

There are many counts of this clonotype. This chain links TRBV6-2 or TRBV6-3 with TRBJ1-5; D unclear. Trimming took off 1 base at V and 1 base at J, with 8 bases between the two ends. The CDR3 runs to 15 residues. Germline assignment: CDR1 MNHEY and CDR2 SVGEGT. Here the CDR3 DNA reads TGTGCCAGCAGTTACTTTTCCCCCAGCAATCAGCCCCAGCATTTT. Protein: CASSYFSPSNQPQHF.

Ten or more counts support this clonotype. The chain employs TRBV2 and TRBJ2-2; tentative D call: TRBD2 (5 bases). The CDR3 sequence is 15 residues long. From germline, CDR1 is SNHLY and CDR2 FYNNEI. Trimming shortened V by 2 bases and J by 1 base, and 8 bases separated the two germline ends. The CDR3 region is CASSELAGNTGELFF. CDR3 bases: TGTGCCAGCAGTGAACTAGCAGGGAACACCGGGGAGCTGTTTTTT. The full variable domain, rest sourced from reference TRBV2 and TRBJ2-2, is EPEVTQTPSHQVTQMGQEVILRCVPISNHLYFYWYRQILGQKVEFLVSFYNNEISEKSEIFDDQFSVERPDGSNFTLKIRSTKLEDSAMYFCASSELAGNTGELFFGEGSRLTVL.

The V and J genes are TRBV2 and TRBJ2-3; no definite D call. The V gene lost 1 base and the J gene lost 4 bases, with 12 bases spanning the gap. This CDR3 is built from 15 residues. The germline V gene encodes CDR1 SNHLY and CDR2 FYNNEI. CDR3: CASSEERSWADTQYF. The DNA for the CDR3 is TGTGCCAGCAGTGAAGAAAGGTCGTGGGCAGATACGCAGTATTTT.

This clonotype was recorded many times. The genes are TRBV29-1 and TRBJ2-1; D possibly uses TRBD1 or TRBD2 (7 bases each). CDR1 is SQVTM and CDR2 is ANQGSEA in the germline V gene. The V gene lost 4 bases and the J gene lost 6 bases, with 16 bases spanning the gap. The length of the CDR3 is 14 residues. The DNA for the CDR3 is TGCAGCGTTGTTGTCAGGGGGGGGCCCAATGAGCAGTTCTTC. It encodes CSVVVRGGPNEQFF.

This clonotype was found many times. The V and J genes are TRBV5-1 and TRBJ2-7, with a possible D match to TRBD1 (6 bases). V was pared by 2 bases and J by 6 bases, with 12 bases between. Germline CDR1 is SGHRS and CDR2 is YFSETQ. This CDR3 is 13 amino acids long. The CDR3 nucleotides read TGCGCCAGCAGCTTACCCGGACAGCCCGAGCAGTACTTC. Protein: CASSLPGQPEQYF.

This clonotype was seen at least ten times. The V call is TRBV7-2, the J call TRBJ1-1; D ambiguous. V lost 6 bases, J lost 5 bases, and 16 bases lay in between. The CDR3 runs 14 residues. Germline CDR1 is SGHTA and CDR2 is FQGNSA. CDR3 nucleotides: TGTGCCAGCAGACATAGTCCGGGTGGTACTGAAGCTTTCTTT. Translating it yields CASRHSPGGTEAFF.

The sample holds many counts of this clonotype. Here the CDR3 DNA reads TGTGCCAGCAGCCAAGATCTATCAGTTTTCAACACTGAAGCTTTCTTT. Its protein product is CASSQDLSVFNTEAFF. This chain links TRBV14 with TRBJ1-1; no firm D call. The CDR3 runs to 16 residues. Trimming left V 0 bases short and J 2 bases short, with 13 bases between. The germline gives CDR1 SGHDN, CDR2 FVKESK.

This chain uses TRBV12-5 with TRBJ1-1; D is ambiguous. In germline, CDR1 is LGHNT, CDR2 FRNRAP. The CDR3 runs 14 residues. The V end lost 4 bases, the J end lost 2 bases, and 11 bases lay between the germline ends. The CDR3 sequence is CASGWSTSNTEAFF. The DNA of the CDR3 is TGTGCTAGTGGTTGGTCAACTTCCAACACTGAAGCTTTCTTT. Full variable domain (outside the CDR3, taken from reference TRBV12-5 and TRBJ1-1): DARVTQTPRHKVTEMGQEVTMRCQPILGHNTVFWYRQTMMQGLELLAYFRNRAPLDDSGMPKDRFSAEMPDATLATLKIQPSEPRDSAVYFCASGWSTSNTEAFFGQGTRLTVV.

This clonotype was detected ten times or more. The chain carries TRBV7-6 and TRBJ2-3; 10 nucleotides match TRBD2. The V and J ends lost 1 base and 6 bases, in that order; junction bases with no gene match: 4. The CDR3 consists of 15 residues. Germline V gene lookup returns CDR1 SGHVS and CDR2 FNYEAQ. For the CDR3, the DNA is TGTGCCAGCAGCTTAGGGTCTAGCGGGAGCGATACGCAGTATTTT. It specifies CASSLGSSGSDTQYF.

The chain recombines TRBV7-9 with TRBJ1-5; 7 bases agree with TRBD1. This CDR3 is built from 16 residues. Looked up from germline, CDR1 is SEHNR and CDR2 is FQNEAQ (reference sequence). Trimming at V came to 2 bases and at J to 2 bases, leaving 6 bases not matched to a gene. CDR3 amino acids: CASSLFIGTGNQPQHF. CDR3 coding DNA: TGTGCCAGCAGCTTATTCATCGGGACAGGCAATCAGCCCCAGCATTTT.

This chain connects TRBV20-1 to TRBJ2-1; unclear D gene. Trimming removed 1 base at V and 8 bases at J, with 15 bases between. The CDR3 extends over 14 amino acids. Germline CDR1 DFQATT, CDR2 SNEGSKA (reference sequence). CDR3 residues: CSARVLDSADEQFF. CDR3 nucleotides: TGCAGTGCTAGAGTTCTAGATTCGGCCGATGAGCAGTTCTTC.

This clonotype appeared many times. The rearrangement links TRBV11-1 to TRBJ1-2; D unresolved. The CDR3 is 11 residues long. The V end lost 0 bases, the J end lost 14 bases, and 10 bases lay between the germline ends. Germline V gene lookup returns CDR1 SGHAT and CDR2 FQDESV (reference sequence). CDR3 sequence reads: CASSLAGTGTF. The CDR3, as DNA: TGTGCCAGCAGCTTAGCGGGCACTGGAACCTTC. The full variable domain, its missing parts supplied by reference TRBV11-1 and TRBJ1-2, is EAEVAQSPRYKITEKSQAVAFWCDPISGHATLYWYRQILGQGPELLVQFQDESVVDDSQLPKDRFSAERLKGVDSTLKIQPAELGDSAMYLCASSLAGTGTFGSGTRLTVV.

This clonotype was counted at least ten times. This chain uses TRBV3-1 with TRBJ2-7, with 7 positions matching TRBD2. The CDR3 spans 14 residues. Germline V gene data show CDR1 as LGHDT and CDR2 as YNNKEL (reference sequence). The ends lost 4 bases at V and 4 bases at J; junction bases unmatched: 7. CDR3 residues: CASSRAGGSYEQYF. CDR3 DNA: TGTGCCAGCAGCCGGGCCGGCGGGAGTTACGAGCAGTACTTC.

Points on this clonotype: A single base separates this from a much larger clone, so it may be a read error. V and J are TRBV30 and TRBJ1-5; 9 bases align to TRBD1. This CDR3 is built from 18 residues. The V gene's germline CDR1 is GTSNPN and CDR2 SVGIG (reference sequence). V trimming: 2 bases; J trimming: 3 bases; junction bases outside the gene matches: 14. The CDR3 region has the DNA TGTGCCTGGAGTCGACCGGGACAGGGAACATATAACAATCAGCCCCAGCATTTT. Encoded protein: CAWSRPGQGTYNNQPQHF.

J is TRBJ2-1 and V is TRBV28; 7 bases fit TRBD2. V was pared by 1 base and J by 1 base, with 4 bases of the junction left unmatched. Germline CDR1 reads MDHEN; CDR2 reads SYDVKM. The CDR3 is 16 residues long. CDR3 DNA sequence: TGTGCCAGCAGTTTATTGGAGCGGGAATCCTACAATGAGCAGTTCTTC. This gives the protein CASSLLERESYNEQFF.

This clonotype was recorded many times. V is TRBV7-2 and J is TRBJ2-3; D ambiguous. The germline CDR1 and CDR2 sequences are SGHTA and FQGNSA. Trimming pared 1 base from V and 6 bases from J, leaving 14 bases between. This CDR3 has 15 amino acids. The CDR3 here is CASSLEARPLDTQYF. CDR3 DNA sequence: TGTGCCAGCAGCTTAGAAGCTAGACCCCTGGATACGCAGTATTTT.

For this clonotype: A much larger clone is a single base away; this may be a read error. The V gene is TRBV6-9, the J gene TRBJ2-7; D remains unclear. Germline CDR1 is MNHGY and CDR2 is SVAAGI. There are 15 residues in the CDR3. V shed 3 bases and J shed 1 base, with 13 bases lying between them. The CDR3 coding sequence is TGTGCCAGCAGTTACCCCGGACCGGAATCCTACGAGCAGTACTTC. Its protein is CASSYPGPESYEQYF.

The sample holds many counts of this clonotype. This chain links TRBV20-1 with TRBJ1-1; D not certain. Trimming removed 0 bases from V and 5 bases from J, with 13 bases in between. Germline V gives CDR1 DFQATT, CDR2 SNEGSKA (reference sequence). This CDR3 contains 14 residues. CDR3 amino acids: CSARDEVGGTEAFF. As DNA, the CDR3 is TGCAGTGCTAGAGATGAAGTGGGTGGAACTGAAGCTTTCTTT.

In this sample, this clonotype turned up a few times. The chain combines TRBV7-2 with TRBJ2-3; perhaps TRBD2 as D (6 bases). V was pared by 5 bases and J by 2 bases, with 17 bases between. In germline, CDR1 is SGHTA, CDR2 FQGNSA. The CDR3 loop spans 16 amino acids. DNA for the CDR3: TGTGCCAGCAGCCGGGACTTCCGATTTTACACAGATACGCAGTATTTT. It translates to CASSRDFRFYTDTQYF.

This clonotype was seen only once. This chain links TRBV5-5 with TRBJ1-4, with 9 bases that match TRBD1. Germline CDR1 SGHKS, CDR2 YYEKEE (reference sequence). After removal of 4 bases from V and 8 bases from J, the junction contained 12 bases not matched to a gene. The CDR3 sequence is 16 residues long. The CDR3 spells CASSPRGRDRVEKLFF. DNA for the CDR3: TGTGCCAGCAGCCCCCGAGGTAGGGACAGGGTCGAAAAACTGTTTTTT.

The chain recombines TRBV18 with TRBJ1-5; TRBD1 matches at 9 bases. Germline V CDR1 and CDR2: KGHSH, LQKENI. CDR3 length: 15 residues. V lost 3 bases, J lost 6 bases, and 6 bases stayed unmatched. The CDR3 DNA reads TGTGCCAGCTCACCGGGACAGGGAGTTGGTCAGCCCCAGCATTTT. This encodes CASSPGQGVGQPQHF.

V is TRBV10-3 and J is TRBJ1-3, with D tentatively TRBD1 (5 bases). Deletions cut 4 bases from V and 1 base from J, with 20 bases between. The CDR3 loop spans 18 amino acids. Per the germline V gene, CDR1 is ENHRY and CDR2 is SYGVKD. CDR3 sequence (DNA): TGTGCCATCAGTGCGGGGCAGGGCCAAGGCCCTTCTGGAAACACCATATATTTT. This translates into CAISAGQGQGPSGNTIYF.

This clonotype was recorded at least ten times. The gene calls are TRBV20-1 and TRBJ2-7; TRBD1 matches at 7 bases. Germline V CDR1 and CDR2: DFQATT, SNEGSKA (reference sequence). CDR3 length: 13 amino acids. V lost 6 bases to trimming and J lost 3 bases; unmatched junction nucleotides: 8. The DNA of the CDR3 is TGCAGTGCCGAGCCGACAGGGCGCTACGAGCAGTACTTC. Protein product: CSAEPTGRYEQYF.

This clonotype was observed at least ten times. The chain is built from TRBV11-3 and TRBJ2-1; D is possibly TRBD1 (5 bases). The CDR3 contains 16 residues. V gave up 6 bases and J gave up 1 base, with 16 bases separating them. CDR1 is SGHNT, CDR2 YENEEA, per germline. Here the CDR3 reads CASSSDSGSSYNEQFF. CDR3 nucleotides: TGTGCCAGCAGTTCAGACAGTGGGTCTTCCTACAATGAGCAGTTCTTC.

The chain uses TRBV6-1 and TRBJ1-4, with a weak D call TRBD1 (6 bases). Germline V gene data show CDR1 as MNHNS and CDR2 as SASEGT. This CDR3 region has 15 residues. V shed 5 bases and J shed 3 bases, with 13 bases lying between them. The CDR3 protein is CASSSTGGSNEKLFF. In DNA form, the CDR3 reads TGTGCCAGCAGTTCGACGGGGGGCTCTAATGAAAAACTGTTTTTT.

This clonotype was observed at least ten times. The genes are TRBV10-3 and TRBJ2-1; the D is unclear. The CDR3 is 16 amino acids. V was cut by 4 bases and J by 6 bases, with 19 bases left in between. Germline V gene data show CDR1 as ENHRY and CDR2 as SYGVKD. The CDR3 nucleotides are TGTGCCATCAGTGGGATTGGCGGAGTTGAGATCAATGAGCAGTTCTTC. Its protein is CAISGIGGVEINEQFF.

At least ten counts were recorded for this clonotype. The chain is built from TRBV27 and TRBJ2-3; no firm D call. This CDR3 is built from 12 residues. Trimming left V 4 bases short and J 10 bases short, with 12 bases between. Germline loops: CDR1 MNHEY, CDR2 SMNVEV (reference sequence). CDR3 coding DNA: TGTGCCAGCAGTTCTAGAATTCCACCGCAGTATTTT. Protein product: CASSSRIPPQYF.

Written as DNA, the CDR3 is TGCGCCAGCAGTGAGTCCGGGGCGTTGGGGGGTAGGTACGAGCAGTACTTC. Protein: CASSESGALGGRYEQYF. This sequence joins TRBV10-2 and TRBJ2-7; D is perhaps TRBD2 (6 bases). Germline CDR1 is WSHSY and CDR2 is SAAADI. There are 17 residues in the CDR3. Trimming shortened V by 0 bases and J by 4 bases, and 19 bases separated the two germline ends.

This clonotype came up many times. This chain connects TRBV12-3 or TRBV12-4 to TRBJ2-2; D gene ambiguous. The length of the CDR3 is 14 residues. Trimming took off 6 bases at V and 6 bases at J, with 14 bases between the two ends. CDR3 in amino acids: CASSRFVGAGELFF. CDR3 nucleotides: TGTGCCAGCAGCCGCTTTGTCGGCGCCGGGGAGCTGTTTTTT.

This chain joins TRBV24-1 and TRBJ2-1, with D perhaps TRBD2 (6 bases). V was trimmed by 1 base and J by 10 bases, leaving 7 bases between them. Germline-derived CDR1 and CDR2 are KGHDR and SFDVKD. The CDR3 has 12 amino acids. The CDR3 region has the DNA TGTGCCACCAGTGATTTTGGGAGGGAGCAGTTCTTC. Its translation: CATSDFGREQFF.